This T cell receptor beta chain was recorded in a study of CD8+CD57+ T cells in acquired aplastic anemia. The wider study: Across the sorted CD4+ and CD8+ cells, DNA amounts averaged roughly 3 ug.

Those patients picked for sequencing had displayed CD8+CD57+ cell expansion on flow cytometry. According to the study, genomic DNA was the template for TCR beta VDJ and CDR3 profiling. A single record per CDR3 protein comes from TCRdb applying MiXCR to the reads. The sample lists some 170,000 distinct CDR3 sequences, about 70% occurring once. Trimming shortened V by 6 bases and J by 0 bases, and 11 bases separated the two germline ends. This CDR3 has 14 residues. The germline gives CDR1 DFQATT, CDR2 SNEGSKA (reference sequence). This receptor was obtained from a human donor with aplastic anemia. The chain recombines TRBV20-1 with TRBJ2-2, with a tentative D call TRBD2 (5 bases). Sequencing was performed on sorted CD4+, CD8+, or CD8+CD57+ T cells (not recorded which) from PBMCs. CDR3 residues: CSAPGIANTGELFF. CDR3 nucleotide sequence: TGCAGTGCGCCCGGGATAGCGAACACCGGGGAGCTGTTTTTT.